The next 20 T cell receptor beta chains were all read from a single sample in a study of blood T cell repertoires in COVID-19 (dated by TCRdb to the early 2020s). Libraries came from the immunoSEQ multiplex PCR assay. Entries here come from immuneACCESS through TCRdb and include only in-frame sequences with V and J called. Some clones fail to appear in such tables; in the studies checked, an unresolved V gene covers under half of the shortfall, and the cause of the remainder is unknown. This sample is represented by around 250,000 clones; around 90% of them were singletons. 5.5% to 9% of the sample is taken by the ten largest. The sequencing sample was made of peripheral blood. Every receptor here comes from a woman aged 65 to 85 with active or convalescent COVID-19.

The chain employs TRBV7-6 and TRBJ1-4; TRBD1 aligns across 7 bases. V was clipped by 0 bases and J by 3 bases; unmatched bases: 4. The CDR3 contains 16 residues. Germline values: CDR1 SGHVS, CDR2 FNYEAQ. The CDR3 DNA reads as TGTGCCAGCAGCTTAGCGCGACAGGGAGCTAATGAAAAACTGTTTTTT. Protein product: CASSLARQGANEKLFF.

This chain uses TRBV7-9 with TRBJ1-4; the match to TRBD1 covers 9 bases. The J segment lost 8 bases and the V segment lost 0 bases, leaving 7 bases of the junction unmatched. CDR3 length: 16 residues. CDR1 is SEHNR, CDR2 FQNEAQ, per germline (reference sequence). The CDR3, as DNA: TGTGCCAGCAGCTTAGCTGGAGGGACAGGGAGCGAAAAACTGTTTTTT. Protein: CASSLAGGTGSEKLFF.

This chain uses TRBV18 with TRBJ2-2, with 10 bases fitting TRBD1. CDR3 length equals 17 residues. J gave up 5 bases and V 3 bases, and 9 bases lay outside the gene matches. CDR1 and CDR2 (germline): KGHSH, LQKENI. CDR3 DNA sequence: TGTGCCAGCTCACCCATCTTGACAGGGGGCACGACCGGGGAGCTGTTTTTT. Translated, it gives CASSPILTGGTTGELFF.

CDR3 sequence (DNA): TGTGCCAGCAGCTTGGTGGTAGCGGGGAACCAAGAGACCCAGTACTTC. As protein: CASSLVVAGNQETQYF. The chain links TRBV5-6 to TRBJ2-5, with TRBD2 matching 8 bases. This CDR3 is 16 amino acids long. The germline V gene encodes CDR1 SGHDT and CDR2 YYEEEE. The V gene end was trimmed by 0 bases and the J gene end by 0 bases; junction bases not matched to a gene: 4. Combining the CDR3 with reference TRBV5-6 and TRBJ2-5 gives the whole variable domain DAGVTQSPTHLIKTRGQQVTLRCSPKSGHDTVSWYQQALGQGPQFIFQYYEEEERQRGNFPDRFSGHQFPNYSSELNVNALLLGDSALYLCASSLVVAGNQETQYFGPGTRLLVL.

The CDR3 spells CASSQDRDYNSPLHF. The DNA for the CDR3 is TGCGCCAGCAGCCAAGATCGAGATTATAATTCACCCCTCCACTTT. The chain joins TRBV4-3 to TRBJ1-6; D ambiguous. V was shortened by 0 bases and J by 4 bases, with 7 bases between the two germline ends. Germline assignment: CDR1 LGHNA and CDR2 YSLEER. This CDR3 spans 15 amino acids.

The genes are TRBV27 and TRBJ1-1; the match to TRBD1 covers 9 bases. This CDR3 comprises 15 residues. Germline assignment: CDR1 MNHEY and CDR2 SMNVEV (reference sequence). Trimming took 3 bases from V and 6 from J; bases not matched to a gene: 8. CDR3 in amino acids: CASSFGTGILSEAFF. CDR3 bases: TGTGCCAGCAGTTTTGGGACAGGGATTTTGTCTGAAGCTTTCTTT.

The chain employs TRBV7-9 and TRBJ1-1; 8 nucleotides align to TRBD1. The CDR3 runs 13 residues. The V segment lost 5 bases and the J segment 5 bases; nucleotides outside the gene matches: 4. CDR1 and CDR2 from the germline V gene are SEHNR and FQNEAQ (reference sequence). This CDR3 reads CASSADRATEAFF. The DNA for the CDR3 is TGTGCCAGCAGCGCGGACAGGGCGACTGAAGCTTTCTTT.

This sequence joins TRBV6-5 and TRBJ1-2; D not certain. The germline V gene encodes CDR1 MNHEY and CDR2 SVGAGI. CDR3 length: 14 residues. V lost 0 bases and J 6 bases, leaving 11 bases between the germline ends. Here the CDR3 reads CASSYSRFGDGYTF. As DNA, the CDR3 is TGTGCCAGCAGTTACTCGAGGTTCGGGGATGGCTACACCTTC.

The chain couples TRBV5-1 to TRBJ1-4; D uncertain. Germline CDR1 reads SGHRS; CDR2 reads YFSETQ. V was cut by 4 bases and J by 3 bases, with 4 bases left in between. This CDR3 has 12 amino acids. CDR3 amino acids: CASSRANEKLFF. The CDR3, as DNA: TGCGCCAGCAGCCGGGCTAATGAAAAACTGTTTTTT.

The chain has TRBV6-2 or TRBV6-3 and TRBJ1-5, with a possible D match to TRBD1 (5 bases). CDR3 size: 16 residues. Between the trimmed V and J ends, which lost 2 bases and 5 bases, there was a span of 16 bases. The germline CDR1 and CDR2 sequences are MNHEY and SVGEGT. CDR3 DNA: TGTGCCAGCAGTTACAGATACGGCGGGGCGGATCAGCCCCAGCATTTT. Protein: CASSYRYGGADQPQHF.

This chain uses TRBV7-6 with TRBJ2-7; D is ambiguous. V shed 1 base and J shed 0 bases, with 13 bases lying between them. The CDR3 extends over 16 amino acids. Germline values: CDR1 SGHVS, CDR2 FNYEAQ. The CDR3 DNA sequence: TGTGCCAGCAGCTTAGGACAAAGTAAAAGCTCCTACGAGCAGTACTTC. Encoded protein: CASSLGQSKSSYEQYF.

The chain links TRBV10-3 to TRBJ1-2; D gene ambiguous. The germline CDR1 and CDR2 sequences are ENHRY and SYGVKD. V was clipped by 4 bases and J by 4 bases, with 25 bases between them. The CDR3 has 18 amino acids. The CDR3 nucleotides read TGTGCCATCAGTGGGTCTACTGCGGTACACGGTGACTTCTATGGCTACACCTTC. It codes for CAISGSTAVHGDFYGYTF.

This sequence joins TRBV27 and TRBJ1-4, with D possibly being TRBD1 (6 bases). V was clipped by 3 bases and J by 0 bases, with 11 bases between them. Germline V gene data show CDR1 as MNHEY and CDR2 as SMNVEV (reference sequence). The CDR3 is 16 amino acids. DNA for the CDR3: TGTGCCAGCAGTTTCCGACAGGCCGCAACTAATGAAAAACTGTTTTTT. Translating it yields CASSFRQAATNEKLFF.

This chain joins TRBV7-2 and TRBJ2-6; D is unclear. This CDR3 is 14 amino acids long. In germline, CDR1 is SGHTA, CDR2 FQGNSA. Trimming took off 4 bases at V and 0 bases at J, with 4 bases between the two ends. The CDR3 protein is CASSSNSGANVLTF. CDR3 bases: TGTGCCAGCAGCTCAAACTCTGGGGCCAACGTCCTGACTTTC.

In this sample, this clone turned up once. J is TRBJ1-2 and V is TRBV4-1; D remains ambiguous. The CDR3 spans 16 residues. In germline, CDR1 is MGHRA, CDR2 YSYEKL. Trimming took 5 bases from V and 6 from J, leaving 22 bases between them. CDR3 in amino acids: CASSSSGRSRENGYTF. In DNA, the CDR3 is TGCGCCAGCAGCTCATCCGGTCGGTCTCGGGAAAATGGCTACACCTTC.

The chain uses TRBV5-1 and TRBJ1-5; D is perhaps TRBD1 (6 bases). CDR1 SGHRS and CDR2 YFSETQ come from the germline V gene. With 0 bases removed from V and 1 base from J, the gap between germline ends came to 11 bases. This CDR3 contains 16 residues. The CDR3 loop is CASSLEGVHSNQPQHF. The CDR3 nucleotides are TGCGCCAGCAGCTTGGAGGGGGTACACAGCAATCAGCCCCAGCATTTT.

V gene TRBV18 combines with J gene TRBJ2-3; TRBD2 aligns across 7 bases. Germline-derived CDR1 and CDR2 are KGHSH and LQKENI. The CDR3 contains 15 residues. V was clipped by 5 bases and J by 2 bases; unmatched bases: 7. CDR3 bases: TGTGCCAGCTCAACCCCCCGGGAGGTCACAGATACGCAGTATTTT. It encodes CASSTPREVTDTQYF. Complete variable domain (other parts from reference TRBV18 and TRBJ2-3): NAGVMQNPRHLVRRRGQEARLRCSPMKGHSHVYWYRQLPEEGLKFMVYLQKENIIDESGMPKERFSAEFPKEGPSILRIQQVVRGDSAAYFCASSTPREVTDTQYFGPGTRLTVL.

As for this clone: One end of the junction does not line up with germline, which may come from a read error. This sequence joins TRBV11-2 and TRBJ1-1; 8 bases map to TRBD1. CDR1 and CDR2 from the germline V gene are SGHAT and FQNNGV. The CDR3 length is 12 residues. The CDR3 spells CASSLGTGTFHF. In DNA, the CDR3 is TGTGCCAGCAGCCTGGGGACAGGAACTTTTCATTTT.

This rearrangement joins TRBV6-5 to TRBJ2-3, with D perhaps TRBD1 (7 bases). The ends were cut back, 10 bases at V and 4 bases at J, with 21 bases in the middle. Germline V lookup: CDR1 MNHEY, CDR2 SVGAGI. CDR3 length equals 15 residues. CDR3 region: CATQGEGGAADTQYF. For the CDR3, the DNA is TGTGCCACCCAGGGGGAAGGCGGGGCCGCAGATACGCAGTATTTT.

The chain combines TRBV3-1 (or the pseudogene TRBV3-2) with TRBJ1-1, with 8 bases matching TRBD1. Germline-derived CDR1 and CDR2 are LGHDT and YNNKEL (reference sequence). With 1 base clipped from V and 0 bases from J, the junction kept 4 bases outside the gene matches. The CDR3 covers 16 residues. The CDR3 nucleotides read TGTGCCAGCAGCCAAGCGGGGACAGGTATGAACACTGAAGCTTTCTTT. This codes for CASSQAGTGMNTEAFF.